The rows below give T cell receptor beta chains drawn from one sample of a study of post-analysis software for immune sequencing data. MiXCR was run by TCRdb on the PCR reads, yielding one entry per CDR3 protein. This table has about 770,000 distinct CDR3 sequences, about half appearing once. Input material: blood. The source is a girl aged 10-17 years with multiple sclerosis. Each CDR3 is given with its conserved first and last residue. Fields, in order: clone size, V gene, J gene, D gene, CDR3 DNA, CDR3 protein. The D gene is left open where the match is weak. Size is stated for part of the rows, as once, few or many counts, or as a class when the clone is expanded.

NA,TRBV6-6,TRBJ1-1,NA,TGTGCCAGCAGTTACGCGGCTGAAGCTTTCTTT,CASSYAAEAFF
NA,TRBV12-3/TRBV12-4,TRBJ2-7,TRBD1,TGTGCCAGCACCGTGGACAGGGGAGTCGAGCAGTACTTC,CASTVDRGVEQYF
few,TRBV11-1,TRBJ2-1,TRBD1,TGTGCCAGCAGCTTCCCCCTCGGGACAGTGCATGAGCAGTTCTTC,CASSFPLGTVHEQFF
NA,TRBV18,TRBJ2-1,NA,TGTGCCAGCTCACCAAGGTGGACAGCGATGTACAATGAGCAGTTCTTC,CASSPRWTAMYNEQFF
few,TRBV12-3/TRBV12-4,TRBJ1-2,TRBD1,TGTGCCAGCAGTTTTGGGGACAGTCCTAACTATGGCTACACCTTC,CASSFGDSPNYGYTF
NA,TRBV18,TRBJ2-7,NA,TGTGCCAGCTCACCAGCGGTGGGCTCCTACGAGCAGTACTTC,CASSPAVGSYEQYF
NA,TRBV7-8,TRBJ1-2,NA,TGTGCCAGCAGCCCCCCTCCTCCTGGGGATAACTATGGCTACACCTTC,CASSPPPPGDNYGYTF
NA,TRBV27,TRBJ2-7,NA,TGTGCCAGCAGTTTCTTGACAGCCTCGAGCTCCTACGAGCAGTACTTC,CASSFLTASSSYEQYF
NA,TRBV12-3/TRBV12-4,TRBJ1-1,NA,TGTGCCAGCAGAGGAGGGGAAATCGGAGCTTTCTTT,CASRGGEIGAFF
NA,TRBV5-1,TRBJ2-1,TRBD2,TGCGCCAGCAGCTTACTCCTCCGCGGGAGGGGTAGCTCCTACAATGAGCAGTTCTTC,CASSLLLRGRGSSYNEQFF
few,TRBV7-6,TRBJ2-7,NA,TGTGCCAGCAGCGCCGGGAGAGCCCTGGGGTCCTACGAGCAGTACTTC,CASSAGRALGSYEQYF
many,TRBV12-3/TRBV12-4,TRBJ2-3,NA,TGTGCCAGCAGGCCGGGAGTCGGTACGCAGTATTTT,CASRPGVGTQYF
NA,TRBV12-3/TRBV12-4,TRBJ1-4,NA,TGTGCCAGCACTCAGACGGTGACTAATGAAAAACTGTTTTTT,CASTQTVTNEKLFF
NA,TRBV20-1,TRBJ2-6,NA,TGCAGTGCTGATAGACAGATACGGGACTCTGGGGCCAACGTCCTGACTTTC,CSADRQIRDSGANVLTF
few,TRBV13,TRBJ1-4,NA,TGTGCCAGCAGCCAAGCCCCGACAGAACCAGGAGAAAAACTGTTTTTT,CASSQAPTEPGEKLFF
NA,TRBV6-5,TRBJ2-1,TRBD2,TGTGCCAGCAGTTACTCCCCCGGACTAGCGGGGAATGAGCAGTTCTTC,CASSYSPGLAGNEQFF
once,TRBV29-1,TRBJ2-3,TRBD1,TGCAGCGTGGCCCAGACAGGGGGAGATACGCAGTATTTT,CSVAQTGGDTQYF